One sample yielded the 26 T cell receptor beta chains listed below, sequenced in a study of control samples from healthy donors and cancer patients. Sequencing used immunoSEQ multiplex PCR; TCRdb keeps in-frame clones, though not all of them. The sample consists of approximately 100,000 clones, more than 75% of them appearing once. The source material was blood. The receptors derive from a woman between 40 and 55 years old in good health.

This rearrangement joins TRBV7-8 to TRBJ2-4, with 8 bases fitting TRBD1. V trimming: 3 bases; J trimming: 7 bases; junction bases outside the gene matches: 5. The germline V gene has CDR1 SGHVS and CDR2 FQNEAQ. This CDR3 has 14 amino acids. CDR3 nucleotide sequence: TGTGCCAGCAGCTTTGGACAGGGCGGTAACATTCAGTACTTC. It translates to CASSFGQGGNIQYF.

The V and J genes are TRBV6-2 or TRBV6-3 and TRBJ1-1; a weak D match, TRBD1 (5 bases). The CDR3 spans 14 residues. V was cut by 4 bases and J by 5 bases, with 14 bases left in between. The V gene's germline CDR1 is MNHEY and CDR2 SVGEGT. CDR3 loop: CASSSQGGMTEAFF. The CDR3 coding sequence is TGTGCCAGCAGTTCTCAGGGTGGGATGACTGAAGCTTTCTTT.

In this sample, this clone turned up a few times. The genes are TRBV15 and TRBJ1-5, with D uncertain. The CDR3 sequence is 17 residues long. The germline CDR1 and CDR2 sequences are LNHNV and YYDKDF (reference sequence). V lost 0 bases and J 0 bases, leaving 12 bases between the germline ends. The CDR3 here is CATSRERAGYSNQPQHF. The CDR3 DNA reads TGTGCCACCAGCAGAGAAAGGGCGGGGTATAGCAATCAGCCCCAGCATTTT. Using reference TRBV15 and TRBJ1-5 for the parts outside the CDR3, the full variable domain is DAMVIQNPRYQVTQFGKPVTLSCSQTLNHNVMYWYQQKSSQAPKLLFHYYDKDFNNEADTPDNFQSRRPNTSFCFLDIRSPGLGDTAMYLCATSRERAGYSNQPQHFGDGTRLSIL.

This chain joins TRBV6-2 or TRBV6-3 and TRBJ2-2, with 11 bases lining up with TRBD2. This CDR3 comprises 19 residues. V was clipped by 6 bases and J by 0 bases; unmatched bases: 12. Germline assignment: CDR1 MNHEY and CDR2 SVGEGT. CDR3 coding DNA: TGTGCCAGCAGCCGACCCCGGCTAGCGGGGGGTCCGAACACCGGGGAGCTGTTTTTT. It codes for CASSRPRLAGGPNTGELFF.

The J gene is TRBJ2-1, the V gene TRBV10-2, with D possibly TRBD2 on 5 matching bases. CDR1 is WSHSY and CDR2 is SAAADI in the germline V gene. V was cut by 7 bases and J by 4 bases, with 26 bases left in between. The CDR3 totals 18 residues. CDR3 nucleotide sequence: TGCGCCAGCATTACGTCGGACTTTCGAGACTCTTTATACAATGAGCAGTTCTTC. It translates to CASITSDFRDSLYNEQFF.

The chain uses TRBV30 and TRBJ1-2; 8 positions match TRBD1. V lost 3 bases and J lost 7; bases outside the gene matches: 7. This CDR3 spans 13 amino acids. CDR1 and CDR2 (germline): GTSNPN, SVGIG (reference sequence). The CDR3 reads CAWRAWTGFGYTF. In DNA form, the CDR3 reads TGTGCCTGGAGGGCATGGACAGGGTTTGGCTACACCTTC. The full variable domain, in which reference TRBV30 and TRBJ1-2 provide the parts outside the CDR3, is SQTIHQWPATLVQPVGSPLSLECTVEGTSNPNLYWYRQAAGRGLQLLFYSVGIGQISSEVPQNLSASRPQDRQFILSSKKLLLSDSGFYLCAWRAWTGFGYTFGSGTRLTVV.

The rearrangement uses TRBV10-2 and TRBJ2-7; D not certain. Germline CDR1 reads WSHSY; CDR2 reads SAAADI. This CDR3 contains 12 residues. Trimming removed 5 bases at V and 2 bases at J, with 7 bases between. DNA of the CDR3: TGCGCCAGCAGTTCCAGTGCCTACGAGCAGTACTTC. Translated: CASSSSAYEQYF.

V is TRBV30 and J is TRBJ1-1; the match to TRBD1 covers 9 bases. The V gene's germline CDR1 is GTSNPN and CDR2 SVGIG (reference sequence). This CDR3 spans 14 amino acids. Trimming cost V 1 base and J 8 bases; bases outside gene matches: 8. The chain's CDR3 is CAWSARNRGREAFF. The CDR3 region has the DNA TGTGCCTGGAGTGCTAGAAACAGGGGGCGAGAAGCTTTCTTT.

The chain is built from TRBV30 and TRBJ1-4; a possible D gene is TRBD1 (5 bases). The V gene lost 3 bases and the J gene lost 6 bases, with 11 bases spanning the gap. This CDR3 comprises 13 residues. The V gene's germline CDR1 is GTSNPN and CDR2 SVGIG (reference sequence). Here the CDR3 DNA reads TGTGCCTGGAGACCCTCGGGGGATGAAAAACTGTTTTTT. This translates into CAWRPSGDEKLFF. The whole variable domain, remainder taken from reference TRBV30 and TRBJ1-4, is SQTIHQWPATLVQPVGSPLSLECTVEGTSNPNLYWYRQAAGRGLQLLFYSVGIGQISSEVPQNLSASRPQDRQFILSSKKLLLSDSGFYLCAWRPSGDEKLFFGSGTQLSVL.

The CDR3 DNA reads TGTGCCAGCAGCCAGGGTTGGGCTTCTGGGGCCAACGTCCTGACTTTC. Encoded protein: CASSQGWASGANVLTF. The rearrangement uses TRBV9 and TRBJ2-6; weak D call: TRBD1 (5 bases). V was pared by 4 bases and J by 1 base, with 12 bases between. Germline V CDR1 and CDR2: SGDLS, YYNGEE. The length of the CDR3 is 16 residues.

The gene calls are TRBV5-4 and TRBJ2-1, with 7 bases aligning to TRBD1. Trimming removed 2 bases from V and 5 bases from J; junction bases left unmatched: 10. Per the germline V gene, CDR1 is SGHNT and CDR2 is YYREEE (reference sequence). The CDR3 is 16 amino acids. The CDR3 DNA reads TGTGCCAGCAGCTTTAATGACAGGGATTTGAACAATGAGCAGTTCTTC. Amino acid sequence: CASSFNDRDLNNEQFF.

This chain joins TRBV19 and TRBJ2-5; 9 bases line up with TRBD2. The germline V gene has CDR1 LNHDA and CDR2 SQIVND (reference sequence). The CDR3 is 15 amino acids. V was pared by 5 bases and J by 7 bases, with 11 bases of the junction left unmatched. CDR3 in amino acids: CASSSGLAGLATQYF. The CDR3 bases are TGTGCCAGTAGTTCGGGGCTAGCGGGGCTGGCGACCCAGTACTTC.

The chain uses TRBV5-1 and TRBJ1-1; D is unresolved. The CDR3 runs 13 residues. The ends were cut back, 0 bases at V and 0 bases at J, with 3 bases in the middle. Germline CDR1 SGHRS, CDR2 YFSETQ. The CDR3: CASSLVVNTEAFF. CDR3 DNA: TGCGCCAGCAGCTTGGTAGTGAACACTGAAGCTTTCTTT.

V gene TRBV28 combines with J gene TRBJ1-6; D gene unclear. The CDR3 has 12 residues. The germline V gene encodes CDR1 MDHEN and CDR2 SYDVKM. Trimming shortened V by 4 bases and J by 9 bases, and 7 bases separated the two germline ends. This CDR3 reads CASSSLLSPLHF. CDR3 coding DNA: TGTGCCAGCAGTTCCCTCCTTTCACCCCTCCACTTT.

V is TRBV6-6 and J is TRBJ2-7; TRBD2 matches 7 bases. Germline values: CDR1 MNHNY, CDR2 SVGAGI (reference sequence). This CDR3 spans 12 amino acids. Trimming took 6 bases from V and 4 from J; bases not matched to a gene: 3. The CDR3 region is CASSQGLYEQYF. The CDR3 nucleotides read TGTGCCAGCAGCCAGGGACTATACGAGCAGTACTTC.

This sequence joins TRBV7-2 and TRBJ2-2; no reliable D call. The CDR3 contains 16 residues. Trimming removed 0 bases from V and 2 bases from J, with 10 bases in between. Germline V gives CDR1 SGHTA, CDR2 FQGNSA. CDR3 sequence reads: CASSLAPGRNTGELFF. CDR3 DNA: TGTGCCAGCAGCTTAGCCCCCGGCAGAAACACCGGGGAGCTGTTTTTT. Looking up the rest from reference TRBV7-2 and TRBJ2-2 gives the full variable domain: GAGVSQSPSNKVTEKGKDVELRCDPISGHTALYWYRQSLGQGLEFLIYFQGNSAPDKSGLPSDRFSAERTGGSVSTLTIQRTQQEDSAVYLCASSLAPGRNTGELFFGEGSRLTVL.

The chain joins TRBV29-1 to TRBJ1-2; D is possibly TRBD1 (5 bases). From germline, CDR1 is SQVTM and CDR2 ANQGSEA. There are 12 residues in the CDR3. CDR3 nucleotide sequence: TGCAGTGCTGGGGGGGGAAACTATGGCTACACCTTC. It is translated as CSAGGGNYGYTF.

V gene TRBV15 combines with J gene TRBJ2-1; tentatively, D is TRBD1 (6 bases). This CDR3 region has 11 residues. V lost 2 bases and J lost 10, with 6 bases in between. Germline values: CDR1 LNHNV, CDR2 YYDKDF (reference sequence). The CDR3 here is CATSRQGEQFF. The CDR3 coding sequence is TGTGCCACCAGCAGACAGGGGGAGCAGTTCTTC. The full variable domain, its missing parts supplied by reference TRBV15 and TRBJ2-1, is DAMVIQNPRYQVTQFGKPVTLSCSQTLNHNVMYWYQQKSSQAPKLLFHYYDKDFNNEADTPDNFQSRRPNTSFCFLDIRSPGLGDTAMYLCATSRQGEQFFGPGTRLTVL.

The chain links TRBV5-1 to TRBJ2-2; D may be TRBD1 or TRBD2 (6 bases each). CDR3 length: 15 amino acids. Germline lookup yields CDR1 SGHRS and CDR2 YFSETQ. Trimming took 2 bases from V and 1 from J, leaving 9 bases between them. The CDR3 coding sequence is TGCGCCAGCAGCTTTGGGGGGCGGAACACCGGGGAGCTGTTTTTT. The encoded protein is CASSFGGRNTGELFF. Complete variable domain (other parts from reference TRBV5-1 and TRBJ2-2): KAGVTQTPRYLIKTRGQQVTLSCSPISGHRSVSWYQQTPGQGLQFLFEYFSETQRNKGNFPGRFSGRQFSNSRSEMNVSTLELGDSALYLCASSFGGRNTGELFFGEGSRLTVL.

This clone was seen just once. The rearrangement links TRBV19 to TRBJ1-5; TRBD1 matches at 7 bases. J gave up 0 bases and V 6 bases, and 2 bases lay outside the gene matches. The CDR3 runs 14 residues. The V gene's germline CDR1 is LNHDA and CDR2 SQIVND (reference sequence). CDR3 sequence reads: CASSTGASNQPQHF. CDR3 nucleotide sequence: TGTGCCAGTAGCACAGGGGCTAGCAATCAGCCCCAGCATTTT.

CDR3 sequence reads: CASSSGGGPSGSTYEQYF. The CDR3, as DNA: TGTGCCAGCAGCTCAGGGGGAGGGCCTAGCGGGTCCACCTACGAGCAGTACTTC. This chain uses TRBV7-2 with TRBJ2-7, with a weak D call TRBD2 (8 bases). Germline values: CDR1 SGHTA, CDR2 FQGNSA. The CDR3 runs to 18 residues. V dropped 4 bases and J dropped 2 bases, with 24 bases sitting between them.

The V call is TRBV19, the J call TRBJ1-1, with D possibly matching TRBD1 (5 bases). V lost 0 bases to trimming and J lost 1 base, with 9 bases between them. The CDR3 totals 15 residues. In germline, CDR1 is LNHDA, CDR2 SQIVND (reference sequence). The CDR3 here is CASSIDLTANTEAFF. As DNA, the CDR3 is TGTGCCAGTAGTATAGACCTGACAGCGAACACTGAAGCTTTCTTT. The full variable domain, with the rest looked up from reference TRBV19 and TRBJ1-1, is DGGITQSPKYLFRKEGQNVTLSCEQNLNHDAMYWYRQDPGQGLRLIYYSQIVNDFQKGDIAEGYSVSREKKESFPLTVTSAQKNPTAFYLCASSIDLTANTEAFFGQGTRLTVV.

This chain joins TRBV5-1 and TRBJ2-2, with D hard to call. The germline V and J ends were trimmed by 1 base and 2 bases, with 9 bases remaining between them. The CDR3 loop spans 15 amino acids. The germline CDR1 and CDR2 sequences are SGHRS and YFSETQ. The CDR3 DNA reads as TGCGCCAGCAGCTTGAACCACCCCAACACCGGGGAGCTGTTTTTT. This encodes CASSLNHPNTGELFF.

The J gene is TRBJ2-1, the V gene TRBV28; D tentatively fits TRBD1 or TRBD2 (5 bases each). Deletions cut 1 base from V and 5 bases from J, with 21 bases between. Per the germline V gene, CDR1 is MDHEN and CDR2 is SYDVKM. CDR3 size: 18 residues. CDR3 in DNA: TGTGCCAGCAGTTTATTCCCATATCCCGGGACCTCAGACAATGAGCAGTTCTTC. Encoded protein: CASSLFPYPGTSDNEQFF.

The rearrangement joins TRBV7-2 to TRBJ2-1; a possible D gene is TRBD1 (5 bases). V lost 5 bases to trimming and J lost 10 bases, with 18 bases between them. This CDR3 is built from 14 residues. Germline CDR1 reads SGHTA; CDR2 reads FQGNSA. Here the CDR3 DNA reads TGTGCCAGCAGCCCTCAGGGCCAGAGCTGGGAGCAGTTCTTC. Encoded protein: CASSPQGQSWEQFF.

This clone appeared once. The chain has TRBV7-8 and TRBJ2-5, with D possibly being TRBD2 (6 bases). Looked up from germline, CDR1 is SGHVS and CDR2 is FQNEAQ. The length of the CDR3 is 14 residues. V dropped 4 bases and J dropped 5 bases, with 14 bases sitting between them. The DNA of the CDR3 is TGTGCCAGCAGCTCGACTAGATGGAGGGAGACCCAGTACTTC. Its protein is CASSSTRWRETQYF.